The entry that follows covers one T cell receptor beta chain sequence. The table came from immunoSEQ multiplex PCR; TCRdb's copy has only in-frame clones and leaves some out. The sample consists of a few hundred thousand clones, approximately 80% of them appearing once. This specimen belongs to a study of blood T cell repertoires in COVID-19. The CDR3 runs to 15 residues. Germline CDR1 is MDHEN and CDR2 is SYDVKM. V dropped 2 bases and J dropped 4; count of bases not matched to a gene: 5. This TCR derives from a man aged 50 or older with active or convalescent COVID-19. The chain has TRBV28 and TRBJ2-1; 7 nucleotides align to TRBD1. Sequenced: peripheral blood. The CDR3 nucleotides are TGTGCCAGCAGTTTAAGAGGGACAGTTTACAATGAGCAGTTCTTC. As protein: CASSLRGTVYNEQFF.